This T cell receptor beta chain stems from a study of blood T cell repertoires in COVID-19. The authors' processing: Scientists estimated how many nucleated cells there were by amplifying reference gene primers. Generated by immunoSEQ multiplex PCR, the TCRdb table keeps only in-frame clones and is missing some. The D gene and trimming were derived from the DNA, and the V and J assignments and clone size from that table. There are approximately 150,000 clones in the sample; approximately 86% occur only once, and over 7% lies in the top ten. As concerns this clone: The sample holds other DNA sequences that translate to the same CDR3.

Seattle participants joined during active infection and were tracked over time. The CDR3 runs to 15 residues. CDR1 is SGHRS and CDR2 is YFSETQ in the germline V gene. The V gene end was trimmed by 0 bases and the J gene end by 2 bases; junction bases not matched to a gene: 1. The chain employs TRBV5-1 and TRBJ2-2, with TRBD1 identical over 7 bases. The TCR comes from a woman aged 80 or over with COVID-19, enrolled during active disease. The material sequenced was peripheral blood. The chain's CDR3 is CASSLGQGNTGELFF. CDR3 coding DNA: TGCGCCAGCAGCTTGGGACAGGGAAACACCGGGGAGCTGTTTTTT.